These T cell receptor beta chains were read from a single sample in a study of T cells in Graves' hyperthyroidism and ophthalmopathy. TCRdb re-analysed the multiplex PCR reads in MiXCR, keeping a single row per CDR3 protein. The sample records roughly 700,000 distinct CDR3 sequences, approximately 40% being singletons. The sequenced material came from blood. Every receptor here comes from a woman between 35 and 50 years old with Graves' hyperthyroidism. Both conserved end residues are part of each CDR3. D genes are given only for firm matches. Size is stated for part of the rows, as once, few or many counts, or as a class when the clone is expanded.

D: -; V: TRBV29-1; size: once; J: TRBJ2-5; DNA: TGCAGCGCCTTGGACAGTTATGAGACCCAGTACTTC; CDR3: CSALDSYETQYF
D: -; V: TRBV6-1; size: -; J: TRBJ1-4; DNA: TGTGCCAGCAGCCCGCCCCACAATGAAAAACTGTTTTTT; CDR3: CASSPPHNEKLFF
D: TRBD2; V: TRBV7-9; size: -; J: TRBJ2-7; DNA: TGTGCCAGCAGCTCGATTAGCGGGGACTACGAGCAGTACTTC; CDR3: CASSSISGDYEQYF
D: -; V: TRBV6-5; size: -; J: TRBJ2-7; DNA: TGTGCCAGCAGTTTGCAGGGGTTCAACGAGCAGTACTTC; CDR3: CASSLQGFNEQYF
D: -; V: TRBV29-1; size: once; J: TRBJ2-5; DNA: TGCAGCGTTGAAGGACTTAGGGCTAAGACCCAGTACTTC; CDR3: CSVEGLRAKTQYF
D: TRBD2; V: TRBV10-3; size: few; J: TRBJ2-2; DNA: TGTGCCATCAAGGGGACTAGCGGGGCCACCGGGGAGCTGTTTTTT; CDR3: CAIKGTSGATGELFF
D: -; V: TRBV19; size: many; J: TRBJ2-2; DNA: TGTGCCAGTAGTAGCTTAGAGGGCGGGGAGCTGTTTTTT; CDR3: CASSSLEGGELFF
D: -; V: TRBV7-2; size: many; J: TRBJ1-2; DNA: TGTGCCAGCAGCTTAGTTGATATGAGGGCACAGGGAGGTGGCTACACCTTC; CDR3: CASSLVDMRAQGGGYTF
D: -; V: TRBV11-2; size: few; J: TRBJ1-5; DNA: TGTGCCAGCAGTCACCTAGGGAATCAGCCCCAGCATTTT; CDR3: CASSHLGNQPQHF
D: TRBD1; V: TRBV12-3/TRBV12-4; size: few; J: TRBJ2-7; DNA: TGTGCCAGCAGTGGAGGGACAGGGGGCTACGAGCAGTACTTC; CDR3: CASSGGTGGYEQYF
D: -; V: TRBV29-1; size: -; J: TRBJ1-2; DNA: TGCAGCGTTGTGCCTAACTATGGCTACACCTTC; CDR3: CSVVPNYGYTF
D: TRBD1; V: TRBV9; size: -; J: TRBJ1-2; DNA: TGTGCCAGCAGCGTAGAGGGGACAGAGACCTATGGCTACACCTTC; CDR3: CASSVEGTETYGYTF
D: TRBD1; V: TRBV30; size: few; J: TRBJ1-5; DNA: TGTGCCTGGAAGACAGGGCTCGATCAGCCCCAGCATTTT; CDR3: CAWKTGLDQPQHF
D: TRBD1; V: TRBV10-2; size: once; J: TRBJ1-3; DNA: TGCGCCAGCAGTAATACAGGGGACGGAAACACCATATATTTT; CDR3: CASSNTGDGNTIYF
D: TRBD1; V: TRBV12-3/TRBV12-4; size: few; J: TRBJ2-2; DNA: TGTGCCAGCAGTTTGAACAGGGGAGTCACCGGGGAGCTGTTTTTT; CDR3: CASSLNRGVTGELFF
D: -; V: TRBV27; size: few; J: TRBJ1-5; DNA: TGTGCCAGCAGTCCCCAGGGGATACTTCAGCCCCAGCATTTT; CDR3: CASSPQGILQPQHF
D: -; V: TRBV2; size: -; J: TRBJ1-2; DNA: TGTGCCAGCAGGGACCGGGGCGGCCTAACCTATGGCTACACCTTC; CDR3: CASRDRGGLTYGYTF
D: -; V: TRBV2; size: -; J: TRBJ1-1; DNA: TGTGCCAGCAGTGCCGACACGAACACTGAAGCTTTCTTT; CDR3: CASSADTNTEAFF
D: -; V: TRBV6-2/TRBV6-3; size: -; J: TRBJ1-5; DNA: TGTGCCAGCAGTTACGGAGATCGTAGCCATCAGCCCCAGCATTTT; CDR3: CASSYGDRSHQPQHF
D: -; V: TRBV20-1; size: -; J: TRBJ2-1; DNA: TGCAGTGCTAGCGGACCAGTTGACAATGAGCAGTTCTTC; CDR3: CSASGPVDNEQFF
D: -; V: TRBV28; size: few; J: TRBJ1-2; DNA: TGTGCCAGCAGTCCCCCCAGGGATCAATCCAATGGCTACACCTTC; CDR3: CASSPPRDQSNGYTF
D: TRBD2; V: TRBV7-3; size: -; J: TRBJ2-3; DNA: TGTGCCAGCAGCGAGTCTAGCGGCGCGACGGATACGCAGTATTTT; CDR3: CASSESSGATDTQYF
D: -; V: TRBV5-1; size: few; J: TRBJ2-7; DNA: TGCGCCACCAGCTTAGGAGAGACCTACGAGCAGTACTTC; CDR3: CATSLGETYEQYF
D: TRBD1; V: TRBV5-4; size: many; J: TRBJ1-1; DNA: TGTGCCAGCAGTTACCGACAGGGCCAAAACACTGAAGCTTTCTTT; CDR3: CASSYRQGQNTEAFF
D: TRBD1; V: TRBV12-3/TRBV12-4; size: few; J: TRBJ1-1; DNA: TGTGCCAGCAGACCAGAGACAGGGAGGAACACTGAAGCTTTCTTT; CDR3: CASRPETGRNTEAFF
D: -; V: TRBV9; size: -; J: TRBJ1-3; DNA: TGTGCCAGCAGCGTAGAGGGGACGAGGGACCGAAACACCATATATTTT; CDR3: CASSVEGTRDRNTIYF
D: TRBD2; V: TRBV20-1; size: many; J: TRBJ2-5; DNA: TGCAGTGCTATGGGGCTAGCGGGGGGCTTAGAGACCCAGTACTTC; CDR3: CSAMGLAGGLETQYF
D: -; V: TRBV20-1; size: many; J: TRBJ2-5; DNA: TGCAGTGCTAACAGGCTAGCAGAGACCCAGTACTTC; CDR3: CSANRLAETQYF
D: -; V: TRBV7-9; size: many; J: TRBJ1-1; DNA: TGTGCCAGCAGCCCCCGAGGGATTCAGTACACTGAAGCTTTCTTT; CDR3: CASSPRGIQYTEAFF
D: -; V: TRBV13; size: many; J: TRBJ1-2; DNA: TGTGCCAGCAGCTTAGCGGCAAGGGATGGCTACACCTTC; CDR3: CASSLAARDGYTF
D: -; V: TRBV7-9; size: -; J: TRBJ2-7; DNA: TGTGCCAGCAGCTTAGGAAGGGACATGGACGAGCAGTACTTC; CDR3: CASSLGRDMDEQYF
D: TRBD1; V: TRBV2; size: few; J: TRBJ1-2; DNA: TGTGCCAGCAGCCGGGACAGGGGGCTTTCTGGCTACACCTTC; CDR3: CASSRDRGLSGYTF
D: TRBD2; V: TRBV7-9; size: few; J: TRBJ2-5; DNA: TGTGCCAGCAGCTTAAAATTGCTGGACGGGAGGGCCCCGCCAGGGGAGACCCAGTACTTC; CDR3: CASSLKLLDGRAPPGETQYF
D: TRBD2; V: TRBV20-1; size: few; J: TRBJ2-5; DNA: TGCAGTGCTAGGAACCCTAGCGGGGGTCAAGAGACCCAGTACTTC; CDR3: CSARNPSGGQETQYF
D: TRBD1; V: TRBV4-3; size: -; J: TRBJ1-2; DNA: TGCGCCAGCAGCCAGGACAGGGGAGGTGGTGATGGCTACACCTTC; CDR3: CASSQDRGGGDGYTF
D: -; V: TRBV7-9; size: many; J: TRBJ1-4; DNA: TGTGCCAGCACCCTTGTGGGAAATAATGAAAAACTGTTTTTT; CDR3: CASTLVGNNEKLFF
D: -; V: TRBV29-1; size: -; J: TRBJ1-1; DNA: TGCAGCGCTACCGGGACCGACATTAACACTGAAGCTTTCTTT; CDR3: CSATGTDINTEAFF
D: -; V: TRBV7-2; size: few; J: TRBJ1-2; DNA: TGTGCCAGCAGCCAAGTTGCGGGGGGCTACGGTGGCTACACCTTC; CDR3: CASSQVAGGYGGYTF
D: -; V: TRBV20-1; size: -; J: TRBJ2-5; DNA: TGCAGTGCTAGAGGGGCCGCGGGGAAAGAGACCCAGTACTTC; CDR3: CSARGAAGKETQYF
D: -; V: TRBV24-1; size: -; J: TRBJ1-2; DNA: TGTGCCACCAGTTTTGTTGGTGGCTACACCTTC; CDR3: CATSFVGGYTF
D: -; V: TRBV20-1; size: -; J: TRBJ2-7; DNA: TGCAGTGCTAGTCGTGACGGAGCCTACGAGCAGTACTTC; CDR3: CSASRDGAYEQYF
D: TRBD1; V: TRBV12-3/TRBV12-4; size: -; J: TRBJ2-7; DNA: TGTGCCACCACCCGGGACAGGGGGCAGTACTTC; CDR3: CATTRDRGQYF
D: -; V: TRBV13; size: few; J: TRBJ1-3; DNA: TGTGCCAGCAGCTCCAGGGGAGTCTCTGGAAACACCATATATTTT; CDR3: CASSSRGVSGNTIYF
D: -; V: TRBV3-1; size: -; J: TRBJ1-2; DNA: TGTGCCAGCAGCCAAGGCCACGTGGCTCGGGCTGGCTACACCTTC; CDR3: CASSQGHVARAGYTF